What follows are 9 T cell receptor beta chains derived from one specimen sequenced in a study of blood T cells in healthy people across ages. Next came a second PCR, run for about 7 to 12 cycles, which used a sample-barcoded 5' primer along with a J-beta primer mix. TCRdb re-called the 5' RACE reads through MiXCR, storing one row per CDR3 protein. This table has about 290,000 distinct CDR3 sequences, roughly a quarter appearing once. Sequences were obtained from blood. These receptors were obtained from a woman aged 65 to 85 in good health.

This clonotype has a handful of counts. The genes are TRBV12-3 or TRBV12-4 and TRBJ1-1; D not resolved. This CDR3 has 14 amino acids. Trimming removed 6 bases at V and 2 bases at J, with 13 bases between. The CDR3 nucleotides are TGTGCCAGCAGCGCCCTCCTTGGAAACACTGAAGCTTTCTTT. Translated, it gives CASSALLGNTEAFF.

This rearrangement joins TRBV28 to TRBJ1-1; D perhaps matches TRBD1 (6 bases). Deletions cut 5 bases from V and 2 bases from J, with 12 bases between. Germline CDR1 and CDR2: MDHEN and SYDVKM. This CDR3 has 14 residues. This CDR3 reads CASSQQGTNTEAFF. CDR3 bases: TGTGCCAGCAGTCAACAGGGAACTAACACTGAAGCTTTCTTT.

This clonotype has only a few counts. One junction end disagrees with the germline gene, perhaps due to a read error. V gene TRBV20-1 combines with J gene TRBJ1-3; D is uncertain. This CDR3 is 13 amino acids long. Germline CDR1 DFQATT, CDR2 SNEGSKA (reference sequence). DNA of the CDR3: TGCAGTGCCAGAGGGCTAACCGGAAACACCATATATTTT. It yields the protein CSARGLTGNTIYF.

This clonotype was observed many times. CDR3 nucleotides: TGTGCCAGCAACACGGCCCCTGCTAACTATGGCTACACCTTC. This encodes CASNTAPANYGYTF. V and J are TRBV12-3 or TRBV12-4 and TRBJ1-2; no definite D call. Trimming left V 7 bases short and J 0 bases short, with 12 bases between. This CDR3 is built from 14 residues.

The genes are TRBV7-2 and TRBJ1-2, with 7 bases fitting TRBD1. This CDR3 is built from 15 residues. From germline, CDR1 is SGHTA and CDR2 FQGNSA. Trimming removed 2 bases from V and 1 base from J; junction bases left unmatched: 4. In nucleotides, the CDR3 is TGTGCCAGCAGCTTAACAGGACAGGTTAACTATGGCTACACCTTC. Protein: CASSLTGQVNYGYTF.

This clonotype was observed once. The chain recombines TRBV29-1 with TRBJ1-2; TRBD1 matches at 7 bases. Per the germline V gene, CDR1 is SQVTM and CDR2 is ANQGSEA. With 8 bases clipped from V and 2 bases from J, the junction kept 8 bases outside the gene matches. This CDR3 is 13 amino acids long. The CDR3 is CSYDREANYGYTF. The CDR3 coding sequence is TGCAGCTACGACAGGGAAGCAAACTATGGCTACACCTTC.

Comment on this clonotype: An end of the junction does not agree with germline; a read error may underlie this. The chain uses TRBV20-1 and TRBJ2-3, with D possibly TRBD2 on 5 matching bases. Per germline, CDR1 DFQATT and CDR2 SNEGSKA (reference sequence). This CDR3 has 16 residues. The CDR3 DNA reads TGCAGTGCCAGAGGGTTTACGGGGAAGAGCACAGATACGCAGTATTTT. It yields the protein CSARGFTGKSTDTQYF.

This clonotype was seen repeatedly, ten times or more. The chain combines TRBV24-1 with TRBJ1-5; D not resolved. The germline V gene encodes CDR1 KGHDR and CDR2 SFDVKD. CDR3 size: 13 residues. The V gene lost 7 bases and the J gene lost 1 base, with 7 bases spanning the gap. CDR3 nucleotide sequence: TGTGCCACCAGGGAGAGGAGCAATCAGCCCCAGCATTTT. It encodes CATRERSNQPQHF.

This chain uses TRBV9 with TRBJ2-3; 7 bases match TRBD2. Trimming at V came to 3 bases and at J to 5 bases, leaving 12 bases not matched to a gene. CDR3 length: 16 residues. From germline, CDR1 is SGDLS and CDR2 YYNGEE. This chain's CDR3 is CASSDAASGFKDTQYF. The DNA for the CDR3 is TGTGCCAGCAGCGATGCAGCTAGCGGTTTCAAAGATACGCAGTATTTT.